This T cell receptor (beta chain) was obtained from a study of T cells in tuberculosis. As for the study in general: IGRA-negative adolescents, IGRA-positive adolescents with latent tuberculosis and adults with active tuberculosis formed this South African cohort.

General study findings and limits: Samples were chosen by availability of cryopreserved specimens.

Comments on this clone: Its antigen is currently unknown.

Time point specified: new active TB diagnosis, blood taken before or within 7 days of starting treatment. HIV-seronegative South African adults aged 18 years or older had newly diagnosed active tuberculosis. Unsorted cryopreserved PBMC were sequenced, averaging roughly 100,000 T cells per clinical donor. Trimming took off 3 bases at V and 2 bases at J, with 9 bases between the two ends. The CDR3 sequence is 14 residues long. Germline V lookup: CDR1 MNHEY, CDR2 SMNVEV (reference sequence). Repertoires were generated with immunoSEQ multiplex PCR, while TCRdb's copy carries only in-frame clones and drops some. This table has some 31,000 clones, about 82% appearing once.

This sequence was found in an adult with tuberculosis. The gene calls are TRBV27 and TRBJ2-3; tentative D call: TRBD2 (6 bases). Sample: PBMCs, taken at tuberculosis diagnosis. Here the CDR3 reads CASSLGDSTDTQYF. Here the CDR3 DNA reads TGTGCCAGCAGTTTGGGGGACTCCACAGATACGCAGTATTTT.